Listed below are T cell receptor beta chains from one sample, sequenced in a study of T cell repertoires in ileal Crohn's disease. Some clones are missing from TCRdb's copy, which holds only in-frame ones; the method was immunoSEQ multiplex PCR. Of some 4,500 clones in the sample, approximately 80% were seen once. The sequencing input was ileal tissue. The receptors come from an adult with Crohn's disease. The CDR3 runs from the conserved cysteine through the conserved F or W. A D gene is named only where the DNA matches it firmly. Only part of the rows carry a size: once, few, many, or a class if the clone is expanded.

clone_size j_call v_call cdr3_length d_call cdr3_aa cdr3_nt
. TRBJ2-5 TRBV5-4 14 TRBD2 CASRSAAGEETQYF TGTGCCAGCAGATCAGCAGCGGGAGAAGAGACCCAGTACTTC
once TRBJ2-2 TRBV7-6 15 TRBD2 CASSLSGVNTGELFF TGTGCCAGCAGCTTAAGCGGGGTTAACACCGGGGAGCTGTTTTTT
. TRBJ1-6 TRBV7-9 15 TRBD1 CASSLEGARNSPLHF TGTGCCAGCAGCTTAGAGGGGGCTAGGAATTCACCCCTCCACTTT
. TRBJ2-7 TRBV12-5 13 TRBD1 CASGLMTGYEQYF TGTGCTAGTGGTTTGATGACAGGGTACGAGCAGTACTTC
. TRBJ1-2 TRBV30 13 . CAWSPSVWYGYTF TGTGCCTGGAGCCCCAGTGTGTGGTATGGCTACACCTTC
. TRBJ2-1 TRBV7-9 15 TRBD2 CASSSTGTSVIVQFF TGTGCCAGCAGTTCCACCGGGACTAGCGTCATTGTGCAGTTCTTC
. TRBJ2-1 TRBV7-9 15 . CASSPGTSLYNEQFF TGTGCCAGCAGCCCAGGGACTTCTCTATACAATGAGCAGTTCTTC
. TRBJ2-7 TRBV4-2 16 TRBD2 CASSQETSGYTYEQYF TGTGCCAGCAGCCAAGAGACTAGCGGGTACACCTACGAGCAGTACTTC
. TRBJ2-7 TRBV5-1 12 . CASSLAGHEQYF TGCGCCAGCAGCTTGGCAGGGCACGAGCAGTACTTC
once TRBJ2-5 TRBV5-1 14 TRBD1 CASSTQGAGETQYF TGCGCCAGCAGTACACAGGGGGCGGGGGAGACCCAGTACTTC
. TRBJ1-1 TRBV5-1 13 . CASSIQTNTEAFF TGCGCCAGCAGCATACAAACGAACACTGAAGCTTTCTTT
. TRBJ1-5 TRBV5-1 13 . CASSLDMNQPQHF TGCGCCAGCAGCTTGGACATGAATCAGCCCCAGCATTTT
. TRBJ2-1 TRBV5-1 14 TRBD1 CASLRDSGGNEQFF TGCGCCAGCCTTAGGGACAGTGGGGGCAATGAGCAGTTCTTC
. TRBJ2-6 TRBV30 19 TRBD2 CAWSATTSGDLSGANVLTF TGTGCCTGGAGCGCGACGACTAGCGGGGACCTCTCTGGGGCCAACGTCCTGACTTTC
. TRBJ2-3 TRBV19 14 . CASSIQGSSDTQYF TGTGCCAGTAGTATCCAGGGAAGTTCAGATACGCAGTATTTT
. TRBJ2-5 TRBV6-5 16 . CASSYNAALVEVTQYF TGTGCCAGCAGTTACAACGCGGCGCTCGTTGAGGTGACCCAGTACTTC
. TRBJ2-2 TRBV7-9 17 TRBD2 CASSPSGLAGNTGELFF TGTGCCAGCAGCCCGAGCGGACTAGCGGGGAACACCGGGGAGCTGTTTTTT
. TRBJ1-1 TRBV7-2 13 TRBD1 CASSFKGAGEAFF TGTGCCAGCAGCTTTAAGGGGGCCGGTGAAGCTTTCTTT
. TRBJ2-7 TRBV7-9 14 TRBD1 CASSRETGAYEQYF TGTGCCAGCAGCCGGGAAACAGGGGCCTACGAGCAGTACTTC
once TRBJ1-4 TRBV2 12 . CASGGGEEKLFF TGTGCCAGCGGGGGAGGAGAAGAAAAACTGTTTTTT
. TRBJ2-1 TRBV7-3 12 . CASSLPGGEQFF TGTGCCAGCAGCCTCCCCGGGGGAGAGCAGTTCTTC
few TRBJ1-2 TRBV28 14 . CASSFGGGGYGYTF TGTGCCAGCAGTTTCGGCGGGGGCGGCTATGGCTACACCTTC
. TRBJ2-5 TRBV10-3 13 TRBD2 CAIKLAGGETQYF TGTGCCATCAAGCTAGCGGGAGGAGAGACCCAGTACTTC
. TRBJ1-1 TRBV2 14 TRBD1 CASGSVRGRPEAFF TGTGCCAGCGGGAGCGTCAGGGGGCGTCCCGAAGCTTTCTTT
few TRBJ1-2 TRBV2 13 TRBD1 CASRPGQIYGYTF TGTGCCAGCAGGCCGGGACAGATTTATGGCTACACCTTC
. TRBJ2-5 TRBV7-2 14 TRBD1 CASSLGTGRETQYF TGTGCCAGCAGCTTAGGGACAGGGAGAGAGACCCAGTACTTC
. TRBJ1-3 TRBV5-1 15 . CASSLAPGSGNTIYF TGCGCCAGCAGCTTGGCCCCGGGCTCTGGAAACACCATATATTTT
. TRBJ2-7 TRBV4-2 17 . CASSQDFRGAYSYEQYF TGTGCCAGCAGCCAAGATTTCCGGGGGGCCTACTCCTACGAGCAGTACTTC
. TRBJ1-2 TRBV5-1 13 . CASSLGLFYGYTF TGCGCCAGCAGCTTAGGACTATTCTATGGCTACACCTTC
. TRBJ1-4 TRBV7-6 14 TRBD1 CASSRGQAYEKLFF TGTGCCAGCAGCCGCGGACAGGCCTATGAAAAACTGTTTTTT
. TRBJ1-4 TRBV7-9 19 . CASSLGWEGRQSTNEKLFF TGTGCCAGCAGCTTAGGGTGGGAGGGCCGACAATCAACTAATGAAAAACTGTTTTTT
few TRBJ2-7 TRBV7-3 13 TRBD2 CASSLRRGDEQYF TGTGCCAGCAGCTTAAGGCGGGGGGACGAGCAGTACTTC
. TRBJ2-5 TRBV7-2 14 TRBD2 CASSTSSGKETQYF TGTGCCAGCAGCACGTCTAGCGGGAAAGAGACCCAGTACTTC
. TRBJ2-7 TRBV7-9 14 TRBD2 CASSFSGRSYEQYF TGTGCCAGCAGCTTTAGCGGGAGAAGTTACGAGCAGTACTTC
. TRBJ2-3 TRBV11-2 14 . CASSMSPTGDTQYF TGTGCCAGCAGCATGAGCCCGACCGGGGATACGCAGTATTTT
few TRBJ1-2 TRBV5-4 13 TRBD1 CASSLGQNYGYTF TGTGCCAGCAGCCTGGGACAGAACTATGGCTACACCTTC
few TRBJ2-5 TRBV6-1 16 . CASSEEGGRGSETQYF TGTGCCAGCAGTGAAGAGGGGGGGAGGGGAAGTGAGACCCAGTACTTC
. TRBJ2-1 TRBV7-2 13 . CASSLGPAGEQFF TGTGCCAGCAGCTTAGGCCCAGCGGGTGAGCAGTTCTTC
. TRBJ1-5 TRBV19 13 . CASSGRGNQPQHF TGTGCCAGTAGTGGTAGAGGCAATCAGCCCCAGCATTTT
. TRBJ2-1 TRBV18 17 TRBD2 CASSPSSGGAGASEQFF TGTGCCAGCTCACCATCTAGCGGGGGGGCGGGGGCAAGTGAGCAGTTCTTC
. TRBJ1-1 TRBV30 13 . CAWSVAGGAEAFF TGTGCCTGGAGTGTAGCGGGAGGGGCTGAAGCTTTCTTT
. TRBJ2-1 TRBV5-1 15 TRBD1 CASSLLATGMDEQFF TGCGCCAGCAGCTTGCTCGCGACAGGGATGGATGAGCAGTTCTTC
few TRBJ1-1 TRBV6-5 14 . CASRYTGTGVEAFF TGTGCCAGCAGGTACACGGGGACTGGGGTAGAAGCTTTCTTT
. TRBJ1-5 TRBV7-9 15 TRBD1 CASSPGTGNFQPQHF TGTGCCAGCAGTCCCGGGACAGGGAATTTCCAGCCCCAGCATTTT
. TRBJ2-7 TRBV29-1 12 . CSVEERDYEQYF TGCAGCGTTGAAGAGAGGGATTACGAGCAGTACTTC
. TRBJ2-7 TRBV28 14 TRBD1 CASRAGTGLYEQYF TGTGCCAGCAGGGCCGGGACAGGGCTCTACGAGCAGTACTTC
. TRBJ2-5 TRBV9 15 TRBD1 CASSATGTEWETQYF TGTGCCAGCAGCGCGACCGGGACAGAATGGGAGACCCAGTACTTC
once TRBJ2-3 TRBV2 15 . CASSVTRVTTDTQYF TGTGCCAGCAGTGTCACCCGGGTCACCACAGATACGCAGTATTTT
once TRBJ1-1 TRBV7-3 12 TRBD1 CASSRTGVEAFF TGTGCCAGCAGCCGAACAGGGGTTGAGGCTTTCTTT
. TRBJ2-1 TRBV5-4 14 TRBD2 CASASSGSYNEQFF TGTGCCAGCGCCTCTAGCGGGAGCTACAATGAGCAGTTCTTC
few TRBJ2-2 TRBV5-4 14 . CASSPGVATGELFF TGTGCCAGCAGCCCCGGGGTAGCGACCGGGGAGCTGTTTTTT
. TRBJ1-1 TRBV27 14 . CASSLGGQNTEAFF TGTGCCAGCAGTTTAGGTGGACAGAACACTGAAGCTTTCTTT
. TRBJ2-5 TRBV7-7 14 TRBD1 CASSLGTGKETQYF TGTGCTAGCAGCTTAGGGACAGGGAAAGAGACCCAGTACTTC
. TRBJ2-1 TRBV12-5 14 TRBD1 CASGQGQEYNEQFF TGTGCTAGTGGCCAGGGACAGGAGTACAATGAGCAGTTCTTC
. TRBJ1-1 TRBV2 16 TRBD1 CASSYRQGGVNTEAFF TGTGCCAGCAGTTACCGACAGGGTGGAGTGAACACTGAAGCTTTCTTT
. TRBJ2-2 TRBV4-2 17 TRBD1 CASSQPPQGLDTGELFF TGTGCCAGCAGCCAACCCCCACAGGGGCTCGACACCGGGGAGCTGTTTTTT
. TRBJ1-5 TRBV7-9 13 . CASSLGGVGPQHF TGTGCCAGCAGCTTAGGCGGGGTGGGGCCCCAGCATTTT
. TRBJ2-3 TRBV9 12 . CASSPRADTQYF TGTGCCAGCAGCCCCCGGGCAGATACGCAGTATTTT
. TRBJ2-2 TRBV19 13 . CASTRLDSGELFF TGTGCCAGTACAAGACTTGACAGCGGGGAGCTGTTTTTT
. TRBJ1-1 TRBV27 12 . CATQGPGHEAFF TGTGCCACCCAGGGGCCGGGGCATGAAGCTTTCTTT